The next 17 T cell receptor beta chains were all read from a single sample in a study of blood T cells in healthy people across ages. Next came a second PCR, run for about 6 to 11 cycles, which used a sample-barcoded 5' primer along with a J-beta primer mix. TCRdb reprocessed the 5' RACE reads via MiXCR and lists one record per CDR3 protein. The top ten clones hold just over 4% of a sample with approximately 1.5 million distinct CDR3 sequences, approximately 39% of them seen once. Sequences were obtained from blood. The receptors here all came from a woman under 30 in good health.

The chain is built from TRBV20-1 and TRBJ1-1; no clear D gene. The ends were cut back, 1 base at V and 4 bases at J, with 10 bases in the middle. There are 13 residues in the CDR3. CDR1 is DFQATT and CDR2 is SNEGSKA in the germline V gene (reference sequence). CDR3 DNA sequence: TGCAGTGCTAGAGCCGGGGAGTCCACTGAAGCTTTCTTT. Protein: CSARAGESTEAFF.

This clonotype was counted between two and nine times. The chain employs TRBV20-1 and TRBJ2-1, with TRBD1 matching over 9 bases. CDR1 DFQATT and CDR2 SNEGSKA come from the germline V gene (reference sequence). The junction had 11 bases not matched to a gene; V was cut back by 6 bases and J by 5 bases. CDR3 length: 15 residues. In DNA form, the CDR3 reads TGCAGTGCCCACGCCAGGGACAGGGCTAACAATGAGCAGTTCTTC. It translates to CSAHARDRANNEQFF.

The chain carries TRBV20-1 and TRBJ1-2; TRBD1 agrees at 7 bases. With 4 bases clipped from V and 4 bases from J, the junction kept 6 bases outside the gene matches. The CDR3 covers 13 residues. Germline CDR1 and CDR2: DFQATT and SNEGSKA (reference sequence). The CDR3 region is CSAITGAGYGYTF. The CDR3 DNA sequence: TGCAGTGCTATAACAGGGGCGGGCTATGGCTACACCTTC.

V is TRBV28 and J is TRBJ2-1, with no clear D. V lost 5 bases to trimming and J lost 6 bases, with 5 bases between them. This CDR3 contains 11 residues. Germline V gene sequence: CDR1 MDHEN, CDR2 SYDVKM. The CDR3 sequence is CASSHPNEQFF. As DNA, the CDR3 is TGTGCCAGCAGTCACCCCAATGAGCAGTTCTTC.

The CDR3 here is CASSLETRGPYEQYF. The CDR3 coding sequence is TGTGCCAGCAGCTTAGAGACTAGAGGTCCATACGAGCAGTACTTC. J is TRBJ2-7 and V is TRBV7-2; D perhaps matches TRBD2 (6 bases). V was trimmed by 1 base and J by 4 bases, leaving 14 bases between them. The CDR3 spans 15 residues. Germline CDR1 SGHTA, CDR2 FQGNSA.

This rearrangement joins TRBV7-6 to TRBJ1-1; 7 bases are shared with TRBD1. V lost 1 base to trimming and J lost 0 bases; unmatched junction nucleotides: 2. From germline, CDR1 is SGHVS and CDR2 FNYEAQ. The CDR3 is made up of 15 amino acids. The chain's CDR3 is CASSLVQGVNTEAFF. As DNA, the CDR3 is TGTGCCAGCAGCTTAGTTCAGGGGGTGAACACTGAAGCTTTCTTT.

The sample holds a few counts of this clonotype. The rearrangement joins TRBV15 to TRBJ2-2; D tentatively fits TRBD1 or TRBD2 (5 bases each). Deletions cut 1 base from V and 6 bases from J, with 9 bases between. CDR3 length equals 14 residues. The germline V gene has CDR1 LNHNV and CDR2 YYDKDF (reference sequence). The CDR3 protein is CATSRGREPGELFF. In DNA, the CDR3 is TGTGCCACCAGCAGAGGCAGGGAGCCCGGGGAGCTGTTTTTT.

V is TRBV7-2 and J is TRBJ2-3; either TRBD1 or TRBD2 may fit D (5 bases each). CDR3 size: 17 residues. V was clipped by 4 bases and J by 0 bases, with 17 bases between them. Germline V gene data show CDR1 as SGHTA and CDR2 as FQGNSA. The CDR3 DNA follows: TGTGCCAGCAGCTCCCCCCCGGGGCGCACTAGCACAGATACGCAGTATTTT. It encodes CASSSPPGRTSTDTQYF.

On this clonotype itself: A read error may account for a junction end that differs from germline. The rearrangement uses TRBV28 and TRBJ2-5; 12 bases map to TRBD1. Per germline, CDR1 MDHEN and CDR2 SYDVKM. The CDR3 extends over 16 amino acids. DNA of the CDR3: TGTGCCAACAGTCCCGGGACAGGGGGCATTCTTGGGACCCAGTACTTC. Translated, it gives CANSPGTGGILGTQYF.

The chain links TRBV5-1 to TRBJ1-1; the D gene is possibly TRBD1 (5 bases). Trimming shortened V by 4 bases and J by 1 base, and 14 bases separated the two germline ends. CDR1 is SGHRS, CDR2 YFSETQ, per germline. The CDR3 runs to 15 residues. CDR3 amino acids: CASSTGGLSNTEAFF. CDR3 DNA: TGCGCCAGCAGCACGGGGGGGTTGTCGAACACTGAAGCTTTCTTT.

The chain carries TRBV11-2 and TRBJ2-7; a weak D match, TRBD1 (5 bases). The CDR3 spans 14 residues. V was clipped by 0 bases and J by 3 bases, with 9 bases between them. CDR1 is SGHAT and CDR2 is FQNNGV in the germline V gene. In DNA form, the CDR3 reads TGTGCCAGCAGCTTAGAACACAGGCTCTACGAGCAGTACTTC. Its protein product is CASSLEHRLYEQYF.

This clonotype was seen just once. The V and J genes are TRBV15 and TRBJ1-5, with D uncertain. Trimming left V 5 bases short and J 2 bases short, with 7 bases between. The CDR3 is made up of 13 amino acids. Germline CDR1 reads LNHNV; CDR2 reads YYDKDF (reference sequence). The chain's CDR3 is CATSYQGNQPQHF. CDR3 DNA sequence: TGTGCCACCAGCTACCAGGGCAATCAGCCCCAGCATTTT.

This clonotype was observed a single time. The CDR3 sequence is CSARDKRGTSYEQYF. CDR3 nucleotide sequence: TGCAGTGCTAGAGACAAGCGGGGGACCTCCTACGAGCAGTACTTC. V and J are TRBV20-1 and TRBJ2-7, with 8 bases aligning to TRBD2. V shed 0 bases and J 0 bases; nucleotides not matched to a gene: 4. This CDR3 spans 15 amino acids. The germline gives CDR1 DFQATT, CDR2 SNEGSKA (reference sequence).

In the case of this clonotype: At one of its ends the junction is not consistent with the germline gene, which may arise from a read error. The rearrangement uses TRBV4-1 and TRBJ2-1; TRBD1 or TRBD2 may be the D gene (5 bases each). This CDR3 has 17 amino acids. The germline CDR1 and CDR2 sequences are MGHRA and YSYEKL. This chain's CDR3 is CASSQARITGGVDEQVF. CDR3 coding DNA: TGCGCCAGCAGCCAAGCTCGTATAACAGGAGGTGTCGATGAGCAGGTCTTC.

In its sample, this clonotype was seen a few times. The rearrangement uses TRBV7-9 and TRBJ2-3; 14 bases are a match to TRBD2. Unmatched junction bases numbered 9, after V lost 1 base and J lost 6 bases. CDR1 SEHNR and CDR2 FQNEAQ come from the germline V gene (reference sequence). The CDR3 is 18 amino acids. The chain's CDR3 is CASSLERTSGGPRDTQYF. The DNA for the CDR3 is TGTGCCAGCAGCTTAGAGAGGACTAGCGGGGGGCCAAGGGATACGCAGTATTTT.

This clonotype occurred many times. This rearrangement joins TRBV7-9 to TRBJ2-5; D possibly corresponds to TRBD2 (6 bases). V was clipped by 2 bases and J by 11 bases, with 15 bases between them. This CDR3 has 13 amino acids. Germline V gene lookup returns CDR1 SEHNR and CDR2 FQNEAQ (reference sequence). The CDR3 reads CASSLIGGDEQYF. In nucleotides, the CDR3 is TGTGCCAGCAGCTTAATAGGAGGGGATGAGCAGTACTTC.

The chain carries TRBV12-3 or TRBV12-4 and TRBJ1-2, with TRBD1 matching over 9 bases. The CDR3 is made up of 14 amino acids. V lost 2 bases to trimming and J lost 8 bases; unmatched junction nucleotides: 6. The CDR3 sequence is CASSLTTGGSGYTF. The CDR3 DNA reads TGTGCCAGCAGTTTAACCACAGGGGGCAGCGGCTACACCTTC.